The rows below give T cell receptor beta chains drawn from one sample of a study. TCRdb used MiXCR to reprocess the 5' RACE reads, holding one entry per CDR3 protein. Of tens of thousands of distinct CDR3 sequences listed, 25% to 30% were seen once; the top ten hold roughly 1.9%. What was sequenced was naive CD4+ T cells sorted from blood. The receptors were gathered from a female donor with breast cancer. CDR3s include the opening cysteine and the closing phenylalanine or tryptophan. A D gene is named only where the DNA matches it firmly. Not all rows give a size; the values are once, few, many and, for expanded clones, a class.

D gene	V gene	clone size	J gene	CDR3 protein	CDR3 DNA
TRBD1	TRBV5-1	few	TRBJ2-3	CASSTFEGQGNTDTQYF	TGCGCCAGCAGCACCTTCGAGGGACAGGGGAACACAGATACGCAGTATTTT
TRBD1	TRBV28	few	TRBJ2-7	CASSFSGTGYEQYF	TGTGCCAGCAGTTTCTCCGGGACAGGCTACGAGCAGTACTTC
TRBD1	TRBV29-1	NA	TRBJ1-6	CSVAPTGENSPLHF	TGCAGCGTGGCACCGACAGGGGAGAATTCACCCCTCCACTTT
TRBD2	TRBV29-1	few	TRBJ2-1	CSVDRLLAGGDEQFF	TGCAGCGTTGATCGCCTGCTAGCGGGGGGGGATGAGCAGTTCTTC
NA	TRBV4-3	few	TRBJ2-1	CASSQEAVWDNEQFF	TGCGCCAGCAGCCAAGAGGCGGTTTGGGACAATGAGCAGTTCTTC
TRBD2	TRBV5-1	few	TRBJ2-1	CASTKDPTSVSYNEQFF	TGCGCCAGCACCAAAGACCCGACTAGCGTTTCCTACAATGAGCAGTTCTTC
NA	TRBV20-1	many	TRBJ1-2	CSANDRSNYGYTF	TGCAGTGCTAACGACAGGTCTAACTATGGCTACACCTTC
NA	TRBV3-1	few	TRBJ2-7	CASSQEEKVQYF	TGTGCCAGCAGCCAAGAAGAGAAGGTGCAGTACTTC
NA	TRBV27	NA	TRBJ2-7	CASSRTRANTYEQYF	TGTGCCAGCAGTCGTACCAGGGCCAACACCTACGAGCAGTACTTC
NA	TRBV6-2/TRBV6-3	few	TRBJ1-1	CASSYMAINTEAFF	TGTGCCAGCAGTTACATGGCCATAAACACTGAAGCTTTCTTT
TRBD1	TRBV28	NA	TRBJ1-2	CASSPRDRIGGYTF	TGTGCCAGCAGTCCCCGGGACAGGATTGGGGGCTACACCTTC
NA	TRBV12-3/TRBV12-4	NA	TRBJ1-2	CASSLAGAGQQLYGYTF	TGTGCCAGCAGTTTAGCCGGGGCAGGACAACAACTCTATGGCTACACCTTC
TRBD1	TRBV12-3/TRBV12-4	NA	TRBJ2-5	CASSYRGTQETQYF	TGTGCCAGCAGTTACAGGGGGACGCAAGAGACCCAGTACTTC
NA	TRBV2	NA	TRBJ2-3	CASGSVGSTDTQYF	TGTGCCAGCGGCTCAGTAGGGAGCACAGATACGCAGTATTTT
TRBD1	TRBV29-1	many	TRBJ1-1	CSAAGQGTQAFF	TGCAGCGCCGCCGGACAGGGTACCCAAGCTTTCTTT
NA	TRBV28	NA	TRBJ2-7	CASNKWTYEQYF	TGTGCCAGCAACAAATGGACTTACGAGCAGTACTTC
NA	TRBV18	NA	TRBJ2-3	CASSPNQKDTQYF	TGTGCCAGCTCACCCAATCAGAAGGATACGCAGTATTTT
NA	TRBV12-3/TRBV12-4	NA	TRBJ1-5	CASSFGGQSTQPQHF	TGTGCCAGCAGTTTTGGTGGACAGAGTACTCAGCCCCAGCATTTT
TRBD2	TRBV10-3	NA	TRBJ2-3	CAIRGLAGVSDTQYF	TGTGCCATCAGGGGATTAGCGGGAGTGTCGGATACGCAGTATTTT
NA	TRBV7-8	NA	TRBJ2-1	CASSIGRYNEQFF	TGTGCCAGCAGCATAGGACGCTACAATGAGCAGTTCTTC
NA	TRBV12-3/TRBV12-4	many	TRBJ2-5	CASSPMFARAEETQYF	TGTGCCAGCAGTCCTATGTTCGCCAGGGCTGAAGAGACCCAGTACTTC
NA	TRBV7-9	NA	TRBJ1-4	CASSGVPGGEKLFF	TGTGCCAGCAGCGGGGTTCCGGGTGGTGAAAAACTGTTTTTT
TRBD2	TRBV10-1	few	TRBJ2-5	CASSESTSGGQETQYF	TGCGCCAGCAGTGAGTCGACTAGCGGGGGACAAGAGACCCAGTACTTC
NA	TRBV7-3	NA	TRBJ2-1	CASSHSWTGQQFF	TGTGCCAGCAGCCATTCTTGGACCGGCCAGCAGTTCTTC
NA	TRBV10-1	few	TRBJ1-5	CASRQFGGNQPQHF	TGCGCCAGCAGGCAATTTGGCGGCAATCAGCCCCAGCATTTT
TRBD1	TRBV9	NA	TRBJ2-7	CASSVTGQTYEQYF	TGTGCCAGCAGCGTAACGGGACAGACCTACGAGCAGTACTTC
NA	TRBV29-1	NA	TRBJ2-3	CSVEDFQGTDTQYF	TGCAGCGTTGAAGATTTTCAGGGGACAGATACGCAGTATTTT
NA	TRBV3-1	NA	TRBJ1-1	CASSQGSLVAFF	TGTGCCAGCAGCCAAGGATCTCTGGTGGCTTTCTTT
NA	TRBV5-1	NA	TRBJ1-1	CASSLTAGTEAFF	TGCGCCAGCAGCTTGACAGCGGGCACTGAAGCTTTCTTT
TRBD2	TRBV12-3/TRBV12-4	few	TRBJ2-7	CASSLMRERYEQYF	TGTGCCAGCAGTTTAATGCGGGAGAGATACGAGCAGTACTTC
NA	TRBV11-2	few	TRBJ2-2	CASSRRGNGGELFF	TGTGCCAGCAGCCGCAGGGGAAATGGCGGGGAGCTGTTTTTT
NA	TRBV30	few	TRBJ2-2	CAWSALGRFDTGELFF	TGTGCCTGGAGTGCCCTGGGGCGGTTTGACACCGGGGAGCTGTTTTTT
NA	TRBV2	NA	TRBJ1-3	CAKDKGGNTIYF	TGTGCCAAAGATAAAGGGGGAAACACCATATATTTT
NA	TRBV20-1	few	TRBJ2-7	CSAPSYRAYEQYF	TGCAGTGCTCCCTCCTACAGAGCCTACGAGCAGTACTTC
NA	TRBV29-1	NA	TRBJ2-1	CSVYRNSLNYNEQFF	TGCAGCGTTTATAGGAACAGTTTGAACTACAATGAGCAGTTCTTC
TRBD2	TRBV4-2	many	TRBJ2-4	CASSQDYRLAAAKNIQYF	TGTGCCAGCAGCCAAGATTATCGGCTAGCGGCCGCCAAAAACATTCAGTACTTC
TRBD1	TRBV3-1	NA	TRBJ2-1	CASSSGGEQFF	TGTGCCAGCAGCTCAGGGGGAGAGCAGTTCTTC
NA	TRBV9	NA	TRBJ1-1	CASSGQGHTEAFF	TGTGCCAGCAGCGGTCAGGGCCACACTGAAGCTTTCTTT
NA	TRBV4-1	few	TRBJ1-3	CASSLRDTIYF	TGCGCCAGCAGCTTACGGGACACCATATATTTT
NA	TRBV25-1	NA	TRBJ1-3	CASSEGGAGNTIYF	TGTGCCAGCAGTGAAGGCGGTGCTGGAAACACCATATATTTT
NA	TRBV12-3/TRBV12-4	NA	TRBJ2-4	CASSSGGSKNMQYF	TGTGCCAGCAGTTCAGGCGGATCCAAAAACATGCAGTACTTC
NA	TRBV10-3	few	TRBJ1-1	CAISQRLNTEAFF	TGTGCCATCAGTCAACGACTCAACACTGAAGCTTTCTTT
NA	TRBV6-1	few	TRBJ1-2	CASSEADRGKGGYTF	TGTGCCAGCAGTGAAGCCGACAGAGGGAAAGGTGGCTACACCTTC
TRBD1	TRBV28	NA	TRBJ2-7	CASSLYGTGMYEQYF	TGTGCCAGCAGTTTATACGGGACAGGGATGTACGAGCAGTACTTC
NA	TRBV7-9	NA	TRBJ2-1	CASSGNEQFF	TGTGCCAGCAGTGGCAATGAGCAGTTCTTC
NA	TRBV5-1	NA	TRBJ2-7	CASSLPIGLGSYEQYF	TGCGCCAGCAGCTTACCGATCGGGTTGGGGTCCTACGAGCAGTACTTC
NA	TRBV12-3/TRBV12-4	NA	TRBJ2-2	CASSPTGSPGELFF	TGTGCCAGCAGTCCTACAGGGTCCCCCGGGGAGCTGTTTTTT
NA	TRBV15	NA	TRBJ1-2	CATSRDGRHGYTF	TGTGCCACCAGCAGAGATGGGAGGCATGGCTACACCTTC
NA	TRBV27	NA	TRBJ2-3	CARTTPTDTQYF	TGTGCCAGGACGACTCCCACAGATACGCAGTATTTT
NA	TRBV5-1	NA	TRBJ2-1	CASSLNQGCNEQFF	TGCGCCAGCAGCTTGAATCAGGGTTGCAATGAGCAGTTCTTC